A single T cell receptor beta chain is shown here with its context. This entry is derived from a study of blood T cell repertoires in COVID-19. Study background: Acute and convalescent COVID-19 samples came from the United States, Italy and Spain. Nucleic acid was either cDNA or gDNA, and it came from T cells, B-cell-depleted T cells, or PBMCs.

The CDR3 consists of 14 residues. J gave up 5 bases and V 5 bases, and 4 bases lay outside the gene matches. Looked up from germline, CDR1 is SGHVS and CDR2 is FQNEAQ. How the authors handled the data: Amplification with reference gene primers provided the estimates of nucleated cell counts. The table came from immunoSEQ multiplex PCR; TCRdb's copy has only in-frame clones and leaves some out. The DNA was the basis for D and trimming; V, J and clone size are from that table. The sample contains some 320,000 clones, around 87% of which appear only once. The chain employs TRBV7-8 and TRBJ2-1; 9 nucleotides match TRBD2. What was sequenced was peripheral blood. The sequence was obtained from a woman in her fifties or sixties who had recovered from COVID-19. DNA for the CDR3: TGTGCCAGCAGCCCCCGACTAGCGGACAATGAGCAGTTCTTC. This gives the protein CASSPRLADNEQFF.